This TCR beta chain comes out of a study of T-cell reconstitution after alpha-beta-depleted transplantation in children. Overall study findings and caveats: T-cell counts and diversity at one year post-transplant came mainly from newly produced T cells. Several patients had high TCRbeta diversity at day 60; it came from surviving recipient T cells and thymic progenitors.

Unique molecular identifiers tagged the TCRbeta library. Using its own MiXCR run on the PCR reads, TCRdb lists one record per CDR3 protein. The sample has about 300,000 distinct CDR3 sequences; 6% to 10% are singletons. This clonotype was recorded at least ten times. Its antigen is as yet unknown. The germline V gene has CDR1 SGHKS and CDR2 YYEKEE (reference sequence). Trimming pared 0 bases from V and 5 bases from J, leaving 11 bases between. This CDR3 has 14 amino acids. The sequence was collected from a female patient younger than 10 who had a stem cell transplant for Fanconi anemia, so the T cells may come from the graft donor. The genes are TRBV5-5 and TRBJ2-5; D may be TRBD1 or TRBD2 (5 bases each). The sequencing here drew on peripheral blood, taken 360 days after TCRalphabeta/CD19-depleted stem cell transplant. This chain's CDR3 is CASSLGGTKETQYF. For the CDR3, the DNA is TGTGCCAGCAGCTTGGGTGGGACGAAGGAGACCCAGTACTTC.